The 25 T cell receptor beta chains below were found in one sample sequenced in a study of control samples from healthy donors and cancer patients. Profiled with immunoSEQ multiplex PCR; TCRdb holds only in-frame clones, not every one. The table has tens of thousands of clones, roughly 90% seen once. The material sequenced was PBMCs. The receptors stem from a woman aged 40 to 50 with head and neck cancer.

The J gene is TRBJ2-5, the V gene TRBV2, with D hard to call. V dropped 6 bases and J dropped 1 base, with 9 bases sitting between them. The CDR3 is made up of 13 amino acids. Germline V lookup: CDR1 SNHLY, CDR2 FYNNEI. CDR3 in amino acids: CASSPLAQETQYF. The CDR3 nucleotides read TGTGCCAGCAGCCCCCTGGCCCAAGAGACCCAGTACTTC.

The J gene is TRBJ1-1, the V gene TRBV7-2; D ambiguous. V was cut by 1 base and J by 5 bases, with 11 bases left in between. Germline V gene lookup returns CDR1 SGHTA and CDR2 FQGNSA. There are 14 residues in the CDR3. The CDR3 here is CASSLEPGWTEAFF. In DNA form, the CDR3 reads TGTGCCAGCAGCTTAGAGCCGGGCTGGACTGAAGCTTTCTTT.

This chain uses TRBV5-1 with TRBJ1-1; a possible D gene is TRBD1 (5 bases). CDR3 size: 14 residues. Germline V gene sequence: CDR1 SGHRS, CDR2 YFSETQ. Trimming stripped 1 base from V and 5 bases from J, with 12 bases between. The CDR3 nucleotides read TGCGCCAGCAGCTTGTCAGGGTCCGGGACTGAAGCTTTCTTT. Its translation: CASSLSGSGTEAFF.

The chain is built from TRBV28 and TRBJ1-1; tentatively, D is TRBD1 (6 bases). Germline assignment: CDR1 MDHEN and CDR2 SYDVKM. The CDR3 runs 14 residues. Trimming pared 2 bases from V and 4 bases from J, leaving 11 bases between. The CDR3 DNA reads TGTGCCAGCAGTTTAGAGGGGGAGCGCACTGAAGCTTTCTTT. As protein: CASSLEGERTEAFF.

The rearrangement uses TRBV4-2 and TRBJ2-3; 10 bases are shared with TRBD2. The CDR3 runs 21 residues. The V and J ends lost 4 bases and 4 bases, in that order; junction bases with no gene match: 23. CDR1 and CDR2 (germline): LGHNA, YNFKEQ. CDR3 loop: CASSLQPGLADPSGRADTQYF. CDR3 nucleotides: TGTGCCAGCAGCCTACAGCCTGGACTAGCGGATCCTTCAGGTCGGGCAGATACGCAGTATTTT.

The chain recombines TRBV5-1 with TRBJ1-2; D is unresolved. Trimming removed 0 bases from V and 3 bases from J, with 6 bases in between. CDR3 length: 13 residues. CDR1 is SGHRS, CDR2 YFSETQ, per germline. The CDR3 coding sequence is TGCGCCAGCAGCTTGGACGTCCACTATGGCTACACCTTC. This encodes CASSLDVHYGYTF. Complete variable domain (other parts from reference TRBV5-1 and TRBJ1-2): KAGVTQTPRYLIKTRGQQVTLSCSPISGHRSVSWYQQTPGQGLQFLFEYFSETQRNKGNFPGRFSGRQFSNSRSEMNVSTLELGDSALYLCASSLDVHYGYTFGSGTRLTVV.

CDR3 nucleotides: TGTGCCAGCAGCTTGAGTACCTCCGGAGTTGGCTACACCTTC. This sequence encodes CASSLSTSGVGYTF. This chain joins TRBV5-6 and TRBJ1-2, with no clear D. V lost 1 base and J lost 7, with 14 bases in between. The V gene's germline CDR1 is SGHDT and CDR2 YYEEEE. The CDR3 totals 14 residues.

The chain uses TRBV18 and TRBJ2-7, with 10 bases aligning to TRBD2. The CDR3 is 14 residues long. The germline V gene encodes CDR1 KGHSH and CDR2 LQKENI. V shed 6 bases, J shed 5 bases, and the junction held 7 bases outside the gene matches. The CDR3 nucleotides are TGTGCCAGCTCCCTAGCGGGAGCAAGGGACGAGCAGTACTTC. It encodes CASSLAGARDEQYF.

The chain is built from TRBV3-1 (or the pseudogene TRBV3-2) and TRBJ2-5, with TRBD2 matching over 12 bases. Germline CDR1 and CDR2: LGHDT and YNNKEL (reference sequence). Trimming took 5 bases from V and 4 from J; bases not matched to a gene: 8. The CDR3 is 16 amino acids. The CDR3 sequence is CASSVPLAGGRETQYF. The CDR3 DNA is TGTGCCAGCAGCGTACCACTAGCGGGAGGACGAGAGACCCAGTACTTC.

In its sample, this clone was seen once. CDR3 nucleotides: TGTGCCACCAGTGACTCGCGGACAGGGGGCAACAATCAGCCCCAGCATTTT. Its translation is CATSDSRTGGNNQPQHF. The genes are TRBV24-1 and TRBJ1-5; 11 bases are a match to TRBD1. Germline lookup yields CDR1 KGHDR and CDR2 SFDVKD. The length of the CDR3 is 17 residues. The ends lost 4 bases at V and 3 bases at J; junction bases unmatched: 7.

This chain links TRBV6-6 with TRBJ2-3, with a possible D match to TRBD2 (6 bases). The V end was cut by 8 bases, the J end by 2 bases, with 11 bases between. CDR3 length: 13 residues. Germline CDR1 reads MNHNY; CDR2 reads SVGAGI (reference sequence). DNA for the CDR3: TGTGCCAGCCAAGGGACTTTCACAGATACGCAGTATTTT. Its protein is CASQGTFTDTQYF.

CDR3 region: CASSPLDGTYEQYF. The DNA of the CDR3 is TGTGCCAGCAGCCCTTTGGACGGGACCTACGAGCAGTACTTC. The chain carries TRBV14 and TRBJ2-7; weak D call: TRBD2 (5 bases). The CDR3 contains 14 residues. Trimming took off 4 bases at V and 2 bases at J, with 12 bases between the two ends. Germline V gene data show CDR1 as SGHDN and CDR2 as FVKESK.

The V gene is TRBV5-4, the J gene TRBJ1-4, with TRBD1 matching 9 bases. Germline V CDR1 and CDR2: SGHNT, YYREEE (reference sequence). This CDR3 region has 15 residues. V shed 2 bases and J 2 bases; nucleotides not matched to a gene: 1. The CDR3 loop reads CASSLGQGTNEKLFF. In nucleotides, the CDR3 is TGTGCCAGCAGCTTAGGACAGGGGACTAATGAAAAACTGTTTTTT.

The chain couples TRBV3-1 (or the pseudogene TRBV3-2) to TRBJ2-7; 7 bases match TRBD2. Germline trimming cut 1 base from V and 2 bases from J; bases unmatched to any gene: 2. The CDR3 contains 14 residues. From germline, CDR1 is LGHDT and CDR2 YNNKEL (reference sequence). Here the CDR3 reads CASSQVGGTYEQYF. The CDR3, as DNA: TGTGCCAGCAGCCAAGTCGGGGGGACCTACGAGCAGTACTTC.

The chain carries TRBV7-3 and TRBJ1-6; a weak D match, TRBD1 (6 bases). The CDR3 extends over 15 amino acids. V dropped 2 bases and J dropped 6 bases, with 11 bases sitting between them. The germline gives CDR1 SGHTA, CDR2 FQGTGA. The CDR3 DNA reads TGTGCCAGCAGCTTAGGATCAGGGGTTAATTCACCCCTCCACTTT. This encodes CASSLGSGVNSPLHF.

J is TRBJ1-2 and V is TRBV20-1, with 10 bases lining up with TRBD1. From germline, CDR1 is DFQATT and CDR2 SNEGSKA (reference sequence). Trimming cost V 6 bases and J 6 bases; bases outside gene matches: 1. The CDR3 runs to 11 residues. The CDR3 is CSAGQGNGYTF. The CDR3 bases are TGCAGTGCGGGACAGGGGAATGGCTACACCTTC.

The chain joins TRBV9 to TRBJ2-1; maybe TRBD1 (5 bases). The V gene's germline CDR1 is SGDLS and CDR2 YYNGEE. The CDR3 is made up of 14 amino acids. V lost 3 bases and J 0 bases, leaving 7 bases between the germline ends. The CDR3 reads CASSGDSSYNEQFF. The DNA for the CDR3 is TGTGCCAGCAGCGGAGACAGCTCCTACAATGAGCAGTTCTTC.

V usage is TRBV28 and J usage is TRBJ2-1; D not certain. The CDR3 totals 11 residues. Germline-derived CDR1 and CDR2 are MDHEN and SYDVKM. Trimming took 6 bases from V and 8 from J, leaving 8 bases between them. Here the CDR3 reads CASRSRHEQFF. CDR3 in DNA: TGTGCCAGCAGGTCTCGACATGAGCAGTTCTTC. The full variable domain, with the rest looked up from reference TRBV28 and TRBJ2-1, is DVKVTQSSRYLVKRTGEKVFLECVQDMDHENMFWYRQDPGLGLRLIYFSYDVKMKEKGDIPEGYSVSREKKERFSLILESASTNQTSMYLCASRSRHEQFFGPGTRLTVL.

The chain employs TRBV30 and TRBJ1-2; the D is unclear. Germline V CDR1 and CDR2: GTSNPN, SVGIG (reference sequence). This CDR3 spans 13 amino acids. Trimming left V 5 bases short and J 6 bases short, with 16 bases between. The CDR3 DNA sequence: TGTGCCTGGTCCCCGCGGGCAGAAAATGGCTACACCTTC. Protein: CAWSPRAENGYTF.

The V gene is TRBV2, the J gene TRBJ2-3; TRBD1 might be the D (6 bases). The CDR3 covers 16 residues. Germline CDR1 SNHLY, CDR2 FYNNEI. V shed 1 base and J shed 1 base, with 12 bases lying between them. CDR3 coding DNA: TGTGCCAGCAGTGAAGTGGGGGCTATGGGCACAGATACGCAGTATTTT. Encoded protein: CASSEVGAMGTDTQYF.

The chain combines TRBV5-6 with TRBJ2-3; 8 bases match TRBD2. Looked up from germline, CDR1 is SGHDT and CDR2 is YYEEEE. V lost 0 bases and J lost 4; bases outside the gene matches: 7. The CDR3 has 16 residues. The CDR3 protein is CASSLDVGLAADTQYF. CDR3 DNA: TGTGCCAGCAGCTTGGATGTTGGACTAGCTGCAGATACGCAGTATTTT. Using reference TRBV5-6 and TRBJ2-3 for the parts outside the CDR3, the full variable domain is DAGVTQSPTHLIKTRGQQVTLRCSPKSGHDTVSWYQQALGQGPQFIFQYYEEEERQRGNFPDRFSGHQFPNYSSELNVNALLLGDSALYLCASSLDVGLAADTQYFGPGTRLTVL.

The chain combines TRBV6-5 with TRBJ2-7; maybe TRBD2 (5 bases). Germline CDR1 is MNHEY and CDR2 is SVGAGI. The CDR3 consists of 14 residues. With 5 bases removed from V and 4 bases from J, the gap between germline ends came to 15 bases. The CDR3 sequence is CASSTLGVQYEQYF. For the CDR3, the DNA is TGTGCCAGCAGTACGCTCGGGGTACAATACGAGCAGTACTTC.

The rearrangement links TRBV7-9 to TRBJ1-1; D is unclear. There are 14 residues in the CDR3. Trimming cost V 2 bases and J 1 base, with 8 bases left between them. From germline, CDR1 is SEHNR and CDR2 FQNEAQ (reference sequence). The CDR3 DNA reads as TGTGCCAGCAGCTTAAAGGGATCGAACACTGAAGCTTTCTTT. The encoded protein is CASSLKGSNTEAFF.

V is TRBV5-4 and J is TRBJ2-3, with TRBD2 as a possible D gene (5 bases). Germline V gives CDR1 SGHNT, CDR2 YYREEE (reference sequence). The CDR3 consists of 13 residues. The V and J ends lost 5 bases and 2 bases respectively, with 9 bases between them. The CDR3 here is CASRSGSTDTQYF. CDR3 nucleotide sequence: TGTGCCAGCAGAAGCGGATCCACAGATACGCAGTATTTT.

This chain joins TRBV5-1 and TRBJ2-7, with 10 nucleotides matching TRBD2. The CDR3 runs to 16 residues. Germline CDR1 SGHRS, CDR2 YFSETQ. Trimming at V came to 7 bases and at J to 3 bases, leaving 13 bases not matched to a gene. This CDR3 is CASGGLGSGRVYEQYF. CDR3 sequence (DNA): TGCGCCAGCGGCGGACTAGGCAGCGGGAGGGTCTACGAGCAGTACTTC.